This TCR beta chain was profiled in a study of cytomegalovirus exposure and HLA in healthy donors. Findings and caveats of the study: It was about 180 TCR beta chains that were listed as cytomegalovirus-associated. Analyses of presence and absence presupposed an approximately uniform sequencing depth across donors.

In regard to this clone: No antigen is known for it.

Germline CDR1 and CDR2: WNHNN and SYGVQD (reference sequence). The CDR3 is made up of 12 amino acids. The germline V and J ends were trimmed by 8 bases and 0 bases, with 5 bases remaining between them. Researchers ran the PCR with 60 Vbeta and 13 Jbeta primers. Measured with immunoSEQ multiplex PCR; TCRdb has only the in-frame clones, and not every one. This table has about 160,000 clones, 65% to 80% appearing once. This TCR was sampled from a man aged 35 to 55 in good health and CMV-seronegative. The sequencing input was PBMCs. This sequence joins TRBV10-1 and TRBJ1-5; a possible D gene is TRBD1 (5 bases). CDR3 bases: TGCGCCAGCGGACATAGCAATCAGCCCCAGCATTTT. Translation gives CASGHSNQPQHF.